The 20 T cell receptor beta chains given below trace back to one sample, sequenced in a study of T cell repertoires in cytomegalovirus infection. These receptors lack a known antigen. TCRdb reanalysed the reads using MiXCR and keeps one entry per CDR3 protein. This table has about 60,000 distinct CDR3 sequences, roughly a third appearing once. Source material: PBMCs, sequenced either directly or after in vitro stimulation (not recorded which). The receptor set was obtained from a human donor in good health (CMV status not recorded). Some clones in this sample may be carry-over from other donors' samples.

This clonotype was seen many times. This rearrangement joins TRBV7-8 to TRBJ1-5, with TRBD1 matching over 9 bases. The germline gives CDR1 SGHVS, CDR2 FQNEAQ. The V segment lost 1 base and the J segment 7 bases; nucleotides outside the gene matches: 2. This CDR3 has 14 amino acids. The CDR3 region is CASSLVDRGQPQHF. The CDR3 DNA sequence: TGTGCCAGCAGCTTAGTGGACAGGGGCCAGCCCCAGCATTTT.

There are a few counts of this clonotype. The chain is built from TRBV7-9 and TRBJ2-2; D is unclear. Trimming left V 5 bases short and J 4 bases short, with 11 bases between. CDR3 size: 14 residues. Germline values: CDR1 SEHNR, CDR2 FQNEAQ (reference sequence). The CDR3 nucleotides read TGTGCCAGCAGCCTCACGTCCATCACCGGGGAGCTGTTTTTT. Protein sequence: CASSLTSITGELFF.

This clonotype occurred many times. The V call is TRBV11-2, the J call TRBJ2-5, with a possible D match to TRBD2 (5 bases). The germline V gene encodes CDR1 SGHAT and CDR2 FQNNGV. V gave up 5 bases and J gave up 5 bases, with 21 bases separating them. The CDR3 loop spans 16 amino acids. The CDR3 DNA sequence: TGTGCCAGCAGCCCCTCACTATCCGGGTCGGGGGAGACCCAGTACTTC. Encoded protein: CASSPSLSGSGETQYF. The variable domain in full, completed from reference TRBV11-2 and TRBJ2-5, reads EAGVAQSPRYKIIEKRQSVAFWCNPISGHATLYWYQQILGQGPKLLIQFQNNGVVDDSQLPKDRFSAERLKGVDSTLKIQPAKLEDSAVYLCASSPSLSGSGETQYFGPGTRLLVL.

This chain connects TRBV20-1 to TRBJ2-7, with no clear D. The germline V gene has CDR1 DFQATT and CDR2 SNEGSKA (reference sequence). V lost 1 base and J 1 base, leaving 5 bases between the germline ends. This CDR3 spans 12 amino acids. The CDR3, as DNA: TGCAGTGCTAGAGGGGATTCCTACGAGCAGTACTTC. This codes for CSARGDSYEQYF.

This clonotype was seen ten or more times. The genes are TRBV6-5 and TRBJ2-5; 10 positions match TRBD1. Trimming removed 6 bases from V and 3 bases from J; junction bases left unmatched: 4. The CDR3 contains 14 residues. Germline-derived CDR1 and CDR2 are MNHEY and SVGAGI. CDR3 amino acids: CASSPGTGEETQYF. CDR3 DNA: TGTGCCAGCAGCCCCGGGACAGGGGAAGAGACCCAGTACTTC.

The chain couples TRBV12-3 or TRBV12-4 to TRBJ1-6; D may be TRBD1 (5 bases). Trimming took 3 bases from V and 7 from J, leaving 10 bases between them. CDR3 size: 14 residues. The CDR3 coding sequence is TGTGCCAGCAGTTTGGGAGGGGAGAATTCACCCCTCCACTTT. Protein sequence: CASSLGGENSPLHF.

This clonotype appeared a few times. The rearrangement links TRBV7-4 to TRBJ2-1; D uncertain. The CDR3 is made up of 14 amino acids. CDR1 and CDR2 (germline): SGHVT, SQSDAQ. V dropped 5 bases and J dropped 0 bases, with 8 bases sitting between them. The CDR3: CASSPVASYNEQFF. DNA of the CDR3: TGTGCCAGCAGCCCGGTGGCCTCCTACAATGAGCAGTTCTTC.

This clonotype was counted only a few times. The J gene is TRBJ2-3, the V gene TRBV10-3; D gene uncertain. The CDR3 extends over 14 amino acids. Germline V gene data show CDR1 as ENHRY and CDR2 as SYGVKD. The ends were cut back, 4 bases at V and 1 base at J, with 9 bases in the middle. In DNA form, the CDR3 reads TGTGCCATCAGTGTTTCCCTAGGCACAGATACGCAGTATTTT. Translated: CAISVSLGTDTQYF.

This clonotype was observed many times. This sequence joins TRBV28 and TRBJ1-2; D remains ambiguous. The V gene lost 6 bases and the J gene lost 2 bases, with 10 bases spanning the gap. The germline V gene has CDR1 MDHEN and CDR2 SYDVKM. This CDR3 spans 13 amino acids. This CDR3 reads CASRVSLNYGYTF. In nucleotides, the CDR3 is TGTGCCAGCAGAGTAAGCCTAAACTATGGCTACACCTTC.

The chain has TRBV19 and TRBJ1-1; no firm D call. The CDR3 runs to 15 residues. The V end was cut by 8 bases, the J end by 6 bases, with 22 bases between. Germline values: CDR1 LNHDA, CDR2 SQIVND (reference sequence). The chain's CDR3 is CASGSKPWEGPEAFF. DNA for the CDR3: TGTGCCAGTGGGAGTAAACCGTGGGAAGGTCCTGAAGCTTTCTTT.

Regarding this clonotype: This may arise from a read error, as a much more abundant clone is one base away. This chain joins TRBV7-2 and TRBJ1-4, with 7 positions matching TRBD1. CDR1 and CDR2 (germline): SGHTA, FQGNSA. CDR3 length: 15 residues. For the CDR3, the DNA is TGTGCCAACAGCCTTGGGACAGACCTTAATGAAAAACTGTTTTTT. Residues: CANSLGTDLNEKLFF.

This clonotype was detected a few times. This rearrangement joins TRBV7-8 to TRBJ2-1, with D tentatively TRBD1 (6 bases). The CDR3 is made up of 16 amino acids. Looked up from germline, CDR1 is SGHVS and CDR2 is FQNEAQ. V shed 0 bases and J shed 5 bases, with 14 bases lying between them. As DNA, the CDR3 is TGTGCCAGCAGCTTAGCGGTAATCCAGGGGAACAATGAGCAGTTCTTC. It encodes CASSLAVIQGNNEQFF.

V is TRBV28 and J is TRBJ2-2; 10 positions match TRBD1. The germline gives CDR1 MDHEN, CDR2 SYDVKM. V shed 4 bases, J shed 7 bases, and the junction held 9 bases outside the gene matches. The CDR3 is made up of 16 amino acids. The CDR3 DNA reads as TGTGCCAGCAGTTCCAGGACAGGGGGTACCTTCGGGGAGCTGTTTTTT. It encodes CASSSRTGGTFGELFF.

This clonotype was seen only a few times. V is TRBV29-1 and J is TRBJ2-2; 8 bases match TRBD2. This CDR3 is 14 amino acids long. Germline trimming cut 6 bases from V and 4 bases from J; bases unmatched to any gene: 7. Per germline, CDR1 SQVTM and CDR2 ANQGSEA. Written as DNA, the CDR3 is TGCAGCGTGGGGACTAGTACCACCACCGGGGAGCTGTTTTTT. Translated: CSVGTSTTTGELFF.

This clonotype was seen more than once but under ten times. As DNA, the CDR3 is TGTGCCAGCCGGGGCGGCAGAAGCCACACCTTC. It is translated as CASRGGRSHTF. The V gene is TRBV6-1, the J gene TRBJ1-2, with D maybe TRBD1 (5 bases). Germline CDR1 reads MNHNS; CDR2 reads SASEGT. This CDR3 has 11 residues. Trimming removed 8 bases from V and 12 bases from J, with 16 bases in between.

This chain links TRBV28 with TRBJ1-4; D gene unclear. V gave up 7 bases and J gave up 4 bases, with 19 bases separating them. Germline V gene sequence: CDR1 MDHEN, CDR2 SYDVKM. The CDR3 runs 16 residues. The CDR3 DNA reads as TGTGCCAGCACCCTGACCCCCGGGGAAGTTAATGAAAAACTGTTTTTT. Its translation: CASTLTPGEVNEKLFF.

The rearrangement links TRBV7-9 to TRBJ2-3; 9 positions match TRBD2. Trimming at V came to 1 base and at J to 5 bases, leaving 10 bases not matched to a gene. CDR1 is SEHNR, CDR2 FQNEAQ, per germline (reference sequence). The CDR3 is 17 amino acids. The CDR3 DNA reads TGTGCCAGCAGCTTAGAGGGACTAGCACGGGGGGGAGATACGCAGTATTTT. Residues: CASSLEGLARGGDTQYF.

The CDR3 nucleotides read TGTGCCAGCAGCTTCACAGGGGGCAATCAGCCCCAGCATTTT. Protein sequence: CASSFTGGNQPQHF. This rearrangement joins TRBV7-9 to TRBJ1-5; 7 bases align to TRBD1. The V gene's germline CDR1 is SEHNR and CDR2 FQNEAQ (reference sequence). The CDR3 has 14 residues. V gave up 3 bases and J gave up 2 bases; unmatched junction bases: 1.

The rearrangement links TRBV7-2 to TRBJ2-7; no clear D. CDR3 size: 13 residues. CDR1 is SGHTA, CDR2 FQGNSA, per germline. Trimming shortened V by 5 bases and J by 3 bases, and 11 bases separated the two germline ends. This CDR3 reads CASSPRFNYEQYF. The CDR3 DNA follows: TGTGCCAGCAGCCCTCGATTTAACTACGAGCAGTACTTC. The whole variable domain, remainder taken from reference TRBV7-2 and TRBJ2-7, is GAGVSQSPSNKVTEKGKDVELRCDPISGHTALYWYRQSLGQGLEFLIYFQGNSAPDKSGLPSDRFSAERTGGSVSTLTIQRTQQEDSAVYLCASSPRFNYEQYFGPGTRLTVT.

The sample holds a few counts of this clonotype. The J gene is TRBJ2-1, the V gene TRBV6-2 or TRBV6-3, with a possible D match to TRBD1 (6 bases). Germline V lookup: CDR1 MNHEY, CDR2 SVGEGT. V lost 2 bases and J 0 bases, leaving 11 bases between the germline ends. This CDR3 spans 16 amino acids. The DNA of the CDR3 is TGTGCCAGCAGTTACCCGGACAGTTTCTCCTACAATGAGCAGTTCTTC. Its translation: CASSYPDSFSYNEQFF.